This T cell receptor beta chain was documented in a study of PD-1 blockade in classical Hodgkin lymphoma. Turning to the study itself: Patients got intravenous nivolumab 3 mg/kg every 2 weeks.

Sequencing used immunoSEQ multiplex PCR; TCRdb keeps in-frame clones, though not all of them. The data show roughly 70,000 clones, 71% seen once. CDR3 length equals 14 residues. The V and J ends lost 0 bases and 3 bases respectively, with 8 bases between them. CDR1 and CDR2 (germline): KGHSH, LQKENI. Study conclusions and caveats: Significant TCR diversity gains by C4D1 occurred in CD4+ but not CD8+ cells. The authors have not defined what causes the repertoire differences, possibly disease activity or prior therapy.

Each and every patient relapsed after autologous stem cell transplantation, and patients got differing brentuximab vedotin exposure. Of note for this clone: The antigen is not known. Other DNA sequences of this sample code for an identical CDR3.

The V call is TRBV18, the J call TRBJ1-1, with D possibly matching TRBD1 (6 bases). The TCR sequence derives from a human donor with classical Hodgkin lymphoma. This specimen consisted of peripheral blood mononuclear cells (PBMCs), obtained before the second cycle of nivolumab. CDR3 residues: CASSPPGGYTEAFF. The CDR3 nucleotides are TGTGCCAGCTCACCACCGGGGGGCTACACTGAAGCTTTCTTT. The whole variable domain, remainder taken from reference TRBV18 and TRBJ1-1, is NAGVMQNPRHLVRRRGQEARLRCSPMKGHSHVYWYRQLPEEGLKFMVYLQKENIIDESGMPKERFSAEFPKEGPSILRIQQVVRGDSAAYFCASSPPGGYTEAFFGQGTRLTVV.